This T cell receptor (beta chain) was profiled in a study of T-cell memory formation after mild COVID-19. Looking at the study overall: Most TCR clusters belonged to a single donor.

Details on this clonotype: Its antigen is not identified.

This CDR3 is built from 15 residues. CDR1 and CDR2 from the germline V gene are SGHRS and YFSETQ. V lost 4 bases, J lost 2 bases, and 4 bases stayed unmatched. Study results and caveats: Largely, contracting CD4+ clones fell within CM and EM, and contracting CD8+ clones within EMRA. Clones contracting day 15 to 85 were balanced CD4/CD8; later expanders leaned CD4+. Certain responding clones were present in pre-infection memory, suggesting participation of cross-reactive memory.

Using its own MiXCR run on the 5' RACE reads, TCRdb lists one record per CDR3 protein. The repertoire holds hundreds of thousands of distinct CDR3 sequences, more than 15% seen once, with around 11% in the top ten. The V gene is TRBV5-1, the J gene TRBJ2-3; 10 nucleotides line up with TRBD1. The TCR originated in an adult woman who had mild COVID-19 (a few samples of this study predate the infection). Cell type and time point are not known. The sequenced sample was PBMCs or a T cell subset sorted from them (not recorded which). The CDR3 loop is CASSGGQGHTDTQYF. In DNA, the CDR3 is TGCGCCAGCAGCGGGGGACAGGGGCACACAGATACGCAGTATTTT.